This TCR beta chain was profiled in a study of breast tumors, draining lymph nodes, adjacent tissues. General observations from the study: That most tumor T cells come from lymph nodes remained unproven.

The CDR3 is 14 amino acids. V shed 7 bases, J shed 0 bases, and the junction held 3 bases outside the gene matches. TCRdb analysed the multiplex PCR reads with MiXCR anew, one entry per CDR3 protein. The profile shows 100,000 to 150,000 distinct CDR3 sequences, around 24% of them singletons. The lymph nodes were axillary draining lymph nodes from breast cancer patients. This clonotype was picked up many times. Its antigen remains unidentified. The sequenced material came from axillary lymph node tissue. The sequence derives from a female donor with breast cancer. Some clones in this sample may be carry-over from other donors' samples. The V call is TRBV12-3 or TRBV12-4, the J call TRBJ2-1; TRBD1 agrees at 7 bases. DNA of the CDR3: TGTGCCAGCACTCGACAGGGCTCCTACAATGAGCAGTTCTTC. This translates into CASTRQGSYNEQFF.